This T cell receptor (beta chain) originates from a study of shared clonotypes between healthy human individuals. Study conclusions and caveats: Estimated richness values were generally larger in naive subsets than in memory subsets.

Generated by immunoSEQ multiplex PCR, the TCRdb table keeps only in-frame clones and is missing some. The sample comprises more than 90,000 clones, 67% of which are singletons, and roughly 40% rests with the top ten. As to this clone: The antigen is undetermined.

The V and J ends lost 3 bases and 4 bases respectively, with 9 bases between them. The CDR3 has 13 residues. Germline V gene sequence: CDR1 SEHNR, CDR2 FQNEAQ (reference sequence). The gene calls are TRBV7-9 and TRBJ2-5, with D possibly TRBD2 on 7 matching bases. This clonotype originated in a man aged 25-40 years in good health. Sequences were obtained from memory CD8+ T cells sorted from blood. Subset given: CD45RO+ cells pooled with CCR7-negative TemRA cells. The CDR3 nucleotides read TGTGCCAGCAGCTTGAGGGGGGGAGAGACCCAGTACTTC. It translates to CASSLRGGETQYF.